Listed here are 10 T cell receptor beta chains from one sample, sequenced in a study of CXCR3-negative and CXCR3-positive naive CD8 T cells (dated by TCRdb to the late 2010s). Sequencing was carried out with a NextSeq 550. The Human TCR Profiling Kit (MiLaboratory) was used to make UMI-labeled 5' RACE TRB cDNA libraries. Following reprocessing of the reads by TCRdb, the data hold one row per CDR3 protein sequence and no DNA is available. The sample's clone listing holds around 56,000 distinct CDR3 sequences. Of the sample, 0.42% is held by the ten largest clones. Sequenced input: naive CXCR3- CD8+ T cells from blood. The cell subset or site label, read with the paper, signifies: CD45RO-CCR7+CD27+CD95- naive CD8+ T cells lacking CXCR3 (TNR3-). The receptors here all came from a human donor in good health. Some clones in this sample may be carry-over from other donors' samples.

The chain is built from TRBV7-9 and TRBJ2-7. Germline V CDR1 and CDR2: SEHNR, FQNEAQ (reference sequence). The CDR3 spans 12 residues. CDR3 in amino acids: CASSLGVEEQYF.

The rearrangement uses TRBV12-3 or TRBV12-4 and TRBJ1-2; the D gene TCRdb calls, TRBD1, cannot be checked with no DNA. This CDR3 has 13 residues. CDR3 sequence reads: CASSLGLGVGYTF.

The chain employs TRBV12-3 or TRBV12-4 and TRBJ2-7; no DNA is available, so the TRBD1 call from TCRdb remains unchecked. The CDR3 extends over 15 amino acids. CDR3 loop: CASRETGGASYEQYF.

The chain recombines TRBV7-9 with TRBJ2-7; TCRdb lists TRBD2, though no DNA is available to test this call. Germline V gene data show CDR1 as SEHNR and CDR2 as FQNEAQ (reference sequence). The CDR3 is 12 residues long. The CDR3 loop is CASSLDGGLEHF. Complete variable domain (other parts from reference TRBV7-9 and TRBJ2-7): DTGVSQNPRHKITKRGQNVTFRCDPISEHNRLYWYRQTLGQGPEFLTYFQNEAQLEKSRLLSDRFSAERPKGSFSTLEIQRTEQGDSAMYLCASSLDGGLEHFGPGTRLTVT.

The chain employs TRBV12-3 or TRBV12-4 and TRBJ2-5; the TCRdb D gene call, TRBD2, has no DNA to confirm it. CDR3 length equals 15 residues. The CDR3 sequence is CASSFEGREEETQYF.

The chain employs TRBV21-1 and TRBJ1-2. TRBV21-1 is a listed pseudogene. CDR3 length equals 12 residues. The CDR3: CASRTLNDGYTF.

This chain joins TRBV7-9 and TRBJ2-2. The CDR3 length is 16 residues. The germline V gene encodes CDR1 SEHNR and CDR2 FQNEAQ (reference sequence). The CDR3 here is CASSFLGLENTGELFF.

The V call is TRBV28, the J call TRBJ2-2. This CDR3 has 14 residues. Germline CDR1 and CDR2: MDHEN and SYDVKM. Here the CDR3 reads CASNKIASAGELFF.

The CDR3 here is CASSIEDPSNTEAFF. The chain joins TRBV19 to TRBJ1-1. Germline CDR1 and CDR2: LNHDA and SQIVND (reference sequence). This CDR3 contains 15 residues. The variable domain in full, with the rest retrieved from reference TRBV19 and TRBJ1-1, is DGGITQSPKYLFRKEGQNVTLSCEQNLNHDAMYWYRQDPGQGLRLIYYSQIVNDFQKGDIAEGYSVSREKKESFPLTVTSAQKNPTAFYLCASSIEDPSNTEAFFGQGTRLTVV.

The chain links TRBV7-2 to TRBJ2-7; the D call of TRBD2 rests on TCRdb alone, since no DNA is present to check it. Looked up from germline, CDR1 is SGHTA and CDR2 is FQGNSA. The CDR3 extends over 15 amino acids. CDR3 in amino acids: CASSAGLGSSYEQYF.